Below, 16 T cell receptor beta chains from the same sample are listed, as sequenced in a study of siplizumab effects on memory and regulatory T cells. The repertoire was sequenced with immunoSEQ multiplex PCR; TCRdb's copy has only in-frame clones and lacks some. Here the sample spans 85,000 to 130,000 clones, about 90% being singletons. Sequenced sample: Tregs sorted from blood. These receptors came from a human donor in good health.

This chain joins TRBV29-1 and TRBJ2-1; the D gene is possibly TRBD2 (5 bases). There are 14 residues in the CDR3. Trimming pared 3 bases from V and 0 bases from J, leaving 9 bases between. Per the germline V gene, CDR1 is SQVTM and CDR2 is ANQGSEA. The CDR3 spells CSVDLGGSYNEQFF. The CDR3 nucleotides read TGCAGCGTTGATCTCGGAGGCTCCTACAATGAGCAGTTCTTC.

The chain couples TRBV19 to TRBJ1-1; a weak D match, TRBD1 (5 bases). CDR3 length: 15 residues. Germline CDR1 LNHDA, CDR2 SQIVND (reference sequence). The V gene lost 2 bases and the J gene lost 6 bases, with 16 bases spanning the gap. The CDR3 DNA follows: TGTGCCAGTAGTATAAGGTATCGGGGGACGGCTGAAGCTTTCTTT. Translated: CASSIRYRGTAEAFF.

V and J are TRBV4-2 and TRBJ2-4; 7 bases agree with TRBD2. V dropped 1 base and J dropped 2; count of bases not matched to a gene: 5. There are 16 residues in the CDR3. From germline, CDR1 is LGHNA and CDR2 YNFKEQ. In DNA, the CDR3 is TGTGCCAGCAGCCAAGGGGGGGGAGGCTCCAAAAACATTCAGTACTTC. Translation gives CASSQGGGGSKNIQYF.

This clone was picked up one time. The V gene is TRBV7-3, the J gene TRBJ2-7; the D gene is possibly TRBD2 (6 bases). V dropped 2 bases and J dropped 2 bases, with 13 bases sitting between them. Germline CDR1 is SGHTA and CDR2 is FQGTGA. This CDR3 has 15 amino acids. The CDR3 nucleotides are TGTGCCAGCAGCTTAGTCCCCGGGAGAGCCTACGAGCAGTACTTC. Residues: CASSLVPGRAYEQYF. The whole variable domain, filled in from reference TRBV7-3 and TRBJ2-7, reads GAGVSQTPSNKVTEKGKYVELRCDPISGHTALYWYRQSLGQGPEFLIYFQGTGAADDSGLPNDRFFAVRPEGSVSTLKIQRTERGDSAVYLCASSLVPGRAYEQYFGPGTRLTVT.

The chain combines TRBV19 with TRBJ2-3, with D maybe TRBD1 (6 bases). CDR1 LNHDA and CDR2 SQIVND come from the germline V gene (reference sequence). The CDR3 runs 13 residues. V lost 3 bases and J lost 4, with 8 bases in between. The CDR3: CASSIWGPDTQYF. CDR3 DNA sequence: TGTGCCAGTAGTATCTGGGGGCCAGATACGCAGTATTTT.

This clone has only one observation. One junction end does not reproduce the germline sequence, and a read error may be involved. The chain has TRBV7-7 and TRBJ2-3; D gene uncertain. The CDR3 consists of 16 residues. CDR1 and CDR2 from the germline V gene are SSHAT and FNYEAQ (reference sequence). Written as DNA, the CDR3 is TGTGCTAGCAGCTTCACCCCAATGAAGTCTTCAGATACGCAGTATTTT. Residues: CASSFTPMKSSDTQYF.

Note on this clone: This CDR3 is also generated by other DNA sequences in the sample. J is TRBJ1-2 and V is TRBV7-9; no firm D call. The CDR3 covers 11 residues. V dropped 1 base and J dropped 8 bases, with 5 bases sitting between them. Per the germline V gene, CDR1 is SEHNR and CDR2 is FQNEAQ (reference sequence). The CDR3 protein is CASSLERGYTF. In DNA form, the CDR3 reads TGTGCCAGCAGCTTAGAGCGAGGCTACACCTTC.

This sequence joins TRBV7-2 and TRBJ2-2; 7 bases line up with TRBD1. CDR1 is SGHTA, CDR2 FQGNSA, per germline. The CDR3 is 15 residues long. V lost 4 bases to trimming and J lost 0 bases; unmatched junction nucleotides: 2. The CDR3 loop reads CASSYGQANTGELFF. DNA of the CDR3: TGTGCCAGCAGCTACGGACAGGCGAACACCGGGGAGCTGTTTTTT.

CDR3 nucleotide sequence: TGCGCCAGCAGCTTCCGAACAGGGGGCTTCACCGGGGAGCTGTTTTTT. It is translated as CASSFRTGGFTGELFF. The chain has TRBV5-1 and TRBJ2-2; TRBD1 aligns across 9 bases. Germline-derived CDR1 and CDR2 are SGHRS and YFSETQ. The junction had 6 bases not matched to a gene; V was cut back by 2 bases and J by 4 bases. CDR3 length: 16 amino acids.

The V call is TRBV6-6, the J call TRBJ2-7, with TRBD1 matching 9 bases. J gave up 6 bases and V 8 bases, and 11 bases lay outside the gene matches. The germline V gene has CDR1 MNHNY and CDR2 SVGAGI (reference sequence). This CDR3 region has 14 residues. As DNA, the CDR3 is TGTGCCAGCTTGGCGGGACAGGGAATTCGCGAGCAGTACTTC. It specifies CASLAGQGIREQYF.

The chain combines TRBV6-1 with TRBJ2-7; D may be TRBD1 or TRBD2 (5 bases each). V lost 5 bases and J 3 bases, leaving 8 bases between the germline ends. Looked up from germline, CDR1 is MNHNS and CDR2 is SASEGT. The CDR3 has 12 amino acids. CDR3 residues: CASSRDLYEQYF. CDR3 DNA: TGTGCCAGCAGTAGGGACCTCTACGAGCAGTACTTC.

This chain connects TRBV11-1 to TRBJ1-2, with 7 positions matching TRBD1. There are 16 residues in the CDR3. CDR1 SGHAT and CDR2 FQDESV come from the germline V gene (reference sequence). The V and J ends lost 6 bases and 2 bases, in that order; junction bases with no gene match: 12. The CDR3 DNA reads TGTGCCAGCAGTCAAGCGGCGAGGGGGCGCAACTATGGCTACACCTTC. It translates to CASSQAARGRNYGYTF.

The rearrangement joins TRBV5-6 to TRBJ2-3, with D hard to call. V shed 0 bases and J shed 4 bases, with 18 bases lying between them. This CDR3 is built from 17 residues. Looked up from germline, CDR1 is SGHDT and CDR2 is YYEEEE. CDR3 coding DNA: TGTGCCAGCAGCTTGGTTGTTCAGCCAGTTAGTGCAGATACGCAGTATTTT. Protein product: CASSLVVQPVSADTQYF.

The J gene is TRBJ2-7, the V gene TRBV6-1, with D perhaps matching TRBD1 (5 bases). The CDR3 has 13 amino acids. The V gene lost 4 bases and the J gene lost 6 bases, with 13 bases spanning the gap. Germline lookup yields CDR1 MNHNS and CDR2 SASEGT. The CDR3 sequence: CASSATGISEQYF. The CDR3, as DNA: TGTGCCAGCAGTGCCACAGGAATTAGCGAGCAGTACTTC.

As DNA, the CDR3 is TGTGCCAGCACCACGACCGTAGCCAAAAACATTCAGTACTTC. Translating gives CASTTTVAKNIQYF. V usage is TRBV6-6 and J usage is TRBJ2-4; D not resolved. CDR1 is MNHNY and CDR2 is SVGAGI in the germline V gene (reference sequence). V was clipped by 7 bases and J by 0 bases, with 10 bases between them. This CDR3 spans 14 amino acids.

This clone showed up just once. The chain carries TRBV5-1 and TRBJ2-5, with D tentatively TRBD1 or TRBD2 (6 bases each). Looked up from germline, CDR1 is SGHRS and CDR2 is YFSETQ. V gave up 1 base and J gave up 10 bases, with 17 bases separating them. The CDR3 contains 14 residues. CDR3 sequence reads: CASSLTGAGYGQYF. The CDR3 DNA sequence: TGCGCCAGCAGCTTGACGGGGGCTGGATATGGCCAGTACTTC.